This T cell receptor (beta chain) was identified in a study of blood T cell repertoires in COVID-19. Sequencing was performed with immunoSEQ multiplex PCR; in TCRdb, only in-frame clones are kept and a portion is missing. The sample has around 230,000 clones; just over 85% are singletons. Germline V gene sequence: CDR1 LNHDA, CDR2 SQIVND (reference sequence). V lost 5 bases to trimming and J lost 8 bases, with 12 bases between them. The CDR3 spans 13 residues. The chain uses TRBV19 and TRBJ1-4; TRBD1 is a possible D gene (5 bases). The TCR was taken from a man aged 50-60 years with COVID-19, enrolled during active disease. Sequenced: peripheral blood. DNA for the CDR3: TGTGCCAGTAGTCCGGGGGTTCGGGAAAAACTGTTTTTT. Translated, it gives CASSPGVREKLFF.